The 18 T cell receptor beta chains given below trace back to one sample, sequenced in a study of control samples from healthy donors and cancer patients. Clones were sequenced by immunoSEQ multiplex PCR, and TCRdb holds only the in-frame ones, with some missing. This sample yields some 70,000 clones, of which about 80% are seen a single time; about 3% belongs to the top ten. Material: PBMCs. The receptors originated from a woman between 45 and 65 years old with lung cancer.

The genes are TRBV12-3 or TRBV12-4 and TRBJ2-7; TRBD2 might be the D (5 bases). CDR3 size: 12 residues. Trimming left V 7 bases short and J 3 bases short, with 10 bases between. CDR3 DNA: TGTGCCAGCAAACACCGGGACTACGAGCAGTACTTC. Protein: CASKHRDYEQYF.

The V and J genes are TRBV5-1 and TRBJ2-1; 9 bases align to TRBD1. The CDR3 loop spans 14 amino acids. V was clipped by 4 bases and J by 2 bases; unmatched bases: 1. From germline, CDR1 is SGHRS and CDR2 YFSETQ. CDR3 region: CASSRDRAYNEQFF. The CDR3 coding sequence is TGCGCCAGCAGCCGGGACAGGGCCTACAATGAGCAGTTCTTC.

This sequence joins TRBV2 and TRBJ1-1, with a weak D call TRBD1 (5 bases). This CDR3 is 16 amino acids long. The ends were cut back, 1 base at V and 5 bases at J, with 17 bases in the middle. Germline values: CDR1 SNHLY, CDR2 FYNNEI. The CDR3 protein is CASSEGRTQWGTEAFF. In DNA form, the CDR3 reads TGTGCCAGCAGTGAAGGAAGAACGCAATGGGGGACTGAAGCTTTCTTT.

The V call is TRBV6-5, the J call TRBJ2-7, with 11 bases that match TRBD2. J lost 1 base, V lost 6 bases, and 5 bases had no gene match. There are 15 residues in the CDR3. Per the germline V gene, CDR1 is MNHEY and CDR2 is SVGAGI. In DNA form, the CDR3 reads TGTGCCAGCAGAACACTAGCGGGGGATTCCTACGAGCAGTACTTC. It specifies CASRTLAGDSYEQYF.

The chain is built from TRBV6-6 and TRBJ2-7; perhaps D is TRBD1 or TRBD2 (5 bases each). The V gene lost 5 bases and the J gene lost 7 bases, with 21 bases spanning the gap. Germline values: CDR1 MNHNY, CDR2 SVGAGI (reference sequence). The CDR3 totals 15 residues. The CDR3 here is CASSPTGLVRSEQYF. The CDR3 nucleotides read TGTGCCAGCAGTCCCACGGGGCTAGTTAGGAGTGAGCAGTACTTC.

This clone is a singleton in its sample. CDR3 sequence reads: CATSKGYNEQFF. CDR3 DNA sequence: TGTGCCACCAGCAAAGGGTACAATGAGCAGTTCTTC. V usage is TRBV15 and J usage is TRBJ2-1; no definite D call. V was shortened by 4 bases and J by 4 bases, with 5 bases between the two germline ends. Germline assignment: CDR1 LNHNV and CDR2 YYDKDF (reference sequence). The CDR3 sequence is 12 residues long.

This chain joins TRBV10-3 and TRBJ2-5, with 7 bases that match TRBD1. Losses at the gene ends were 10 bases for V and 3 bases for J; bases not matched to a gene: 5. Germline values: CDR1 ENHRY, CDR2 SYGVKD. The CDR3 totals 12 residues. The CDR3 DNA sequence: TGTGCCACCGGGACAGAGAAAGAGACCCAGTACTTC. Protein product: CATGTEKETQYF.

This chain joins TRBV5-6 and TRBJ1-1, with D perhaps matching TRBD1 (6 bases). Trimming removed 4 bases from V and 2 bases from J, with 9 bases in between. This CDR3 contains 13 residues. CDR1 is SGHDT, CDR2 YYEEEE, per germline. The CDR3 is CASSMDRNTEAFF. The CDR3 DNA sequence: TGTGCCAGCAGCATGGACAGAAACACTGAAGCTTTCTTT.

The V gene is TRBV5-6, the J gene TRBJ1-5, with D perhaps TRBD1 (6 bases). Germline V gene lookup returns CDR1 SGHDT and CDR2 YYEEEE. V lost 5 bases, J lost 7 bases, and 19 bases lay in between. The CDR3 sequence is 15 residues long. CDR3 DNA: TGTGCCAGCAGTCCTCTTGCGGGGGGCGGGCAGCCCCAGCATTTT. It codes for CASSPLAGGGQPQHF.

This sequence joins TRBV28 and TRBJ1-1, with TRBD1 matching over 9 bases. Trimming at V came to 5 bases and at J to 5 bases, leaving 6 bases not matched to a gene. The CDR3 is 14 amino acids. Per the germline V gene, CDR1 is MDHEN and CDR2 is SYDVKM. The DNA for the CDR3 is TGTGCCAGCAGTCAACCGGGACAGGGTACTGAAGCTTTCTTT. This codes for CASSQPGQGTEAFF. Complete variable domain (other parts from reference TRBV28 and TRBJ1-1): DVKVTQSSRYLVKRTGEKVFLECVQDMDHENMFWYRQDPGLGLRLIYFSYDVKMKEKGDIPEGYSVSREKKERFSLILESASTNQTSMYLCASSQPGQGTEAFFGQGTRLTVV.

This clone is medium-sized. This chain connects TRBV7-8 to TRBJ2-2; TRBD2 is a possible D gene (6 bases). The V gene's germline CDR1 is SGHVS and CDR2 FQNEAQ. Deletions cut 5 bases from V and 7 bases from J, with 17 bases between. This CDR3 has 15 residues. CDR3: CASSRREVGGGELFF. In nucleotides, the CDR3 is TGTGCCAGCAGCCGGAGGGAAGTAGGTGGCGGGGAGCTGTTTTTT.

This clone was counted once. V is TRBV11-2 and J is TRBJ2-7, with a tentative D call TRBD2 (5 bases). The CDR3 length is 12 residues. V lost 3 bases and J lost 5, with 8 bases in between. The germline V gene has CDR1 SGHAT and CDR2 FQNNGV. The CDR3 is CASSFHGDEQYF. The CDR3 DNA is TGTGCCAGCAGCTTCCACGGGGACGAGCAGTACTTC.

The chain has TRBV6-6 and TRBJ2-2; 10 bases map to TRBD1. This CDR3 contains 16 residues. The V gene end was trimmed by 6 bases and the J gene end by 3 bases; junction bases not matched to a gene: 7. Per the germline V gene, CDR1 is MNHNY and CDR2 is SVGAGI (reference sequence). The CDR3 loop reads CASRTTGGADTGELFF. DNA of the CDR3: TGTGCCAGCAGGACGACAGGGGGCGCGGACACCGGGGAGCTGTTTTTT.

Here the CDR3 reads CASSSTTGNTEAFF. CDR3 coding DNA: TGTGCCAGCAGCTCGACGACAGGGAACACTGAAGCTTTCTTT. V usage is TRBV7-9 and J usage is TRBJ1-1, with D possibly TRBD1 on 6 matching bases. The CDR3 sequence is 14 residues long. Germline values: CDR1 SEHNR, CDR2 FQNEAQ (reference sequence). V gave up 4 bases and J gave up 1 base, with 10 bases separating them.

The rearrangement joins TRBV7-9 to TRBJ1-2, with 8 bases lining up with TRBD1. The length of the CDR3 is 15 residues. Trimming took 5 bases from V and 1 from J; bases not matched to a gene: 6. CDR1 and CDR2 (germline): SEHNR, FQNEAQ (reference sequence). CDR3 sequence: CASSLGQGGNYGYTF. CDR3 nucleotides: TGTGCCAGCAGCCTAGGACAGGGAGGTAACTATGGCTACACCTTC.

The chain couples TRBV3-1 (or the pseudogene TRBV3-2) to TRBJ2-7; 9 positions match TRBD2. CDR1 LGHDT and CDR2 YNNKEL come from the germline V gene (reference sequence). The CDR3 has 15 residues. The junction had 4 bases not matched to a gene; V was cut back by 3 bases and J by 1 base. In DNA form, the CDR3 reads TGTGCCAGCAGCCACCTAGCGGGGAAATCCTACGAGCAGTACTTC. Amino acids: CASSHLAGKSYEQYF.

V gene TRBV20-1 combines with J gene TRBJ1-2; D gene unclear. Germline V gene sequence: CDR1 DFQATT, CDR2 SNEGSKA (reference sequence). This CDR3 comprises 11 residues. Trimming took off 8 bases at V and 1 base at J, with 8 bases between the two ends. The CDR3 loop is CSLRDNYGYTF. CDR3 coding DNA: TGCAGTCTTAGAGATAACTATGGCTACACCTTC.

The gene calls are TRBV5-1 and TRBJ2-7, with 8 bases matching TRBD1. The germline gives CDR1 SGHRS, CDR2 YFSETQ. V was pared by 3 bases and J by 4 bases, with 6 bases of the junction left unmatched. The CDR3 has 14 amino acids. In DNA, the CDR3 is TGCGCCAGCAGCTCGACAGGGGCTGGGTACGAGCAGTACTTC. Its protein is CASSSTGAGYEQYF.